The present T cell receptor (beta chain) was sequenced within a study of T cells in tuberculosis. About the study: A South African cohort included IGRA-negative adolescents, latently infected IGRA-positive adolescents and adults with active tuberculosis.

Sequenced by immunoSEQ multiplex PCR; TCRdb stores in-frame clones only, minus some. The repertoire consists of over 25,000 clones, with 90% occurring once and the leading ten covering roughly 6%. Comments on this clone: The antigen is undetermined.

The junction had 3 bases not matched to a gene; V was cut back by 5 bases and J by 3 bases. The CDR3 extends over 13 amino acids. Germline CDR1 reads LNHDA; CDR2 reads SQIVND (reference sequence). Study-level points and caveats: Smaller distances to GMM-specific TCRs suggested their expansion in active tuberculosis.

Sequencing was performed on PBMCs. This clonotype originated in a donor aged 10 to 29 with latent tuberculosis or without tuberculosis infection. This sequence joins TRBV19 and TRBJ1-2; 7 nucleotides agree with TRBD1. CDR3 in amino acids: CASSADRDYGYTF. CDR3 sequence (DNA): TGTGCCAGTAGTGCCGACAGGGACTATGGCTACACCTTC.